The 27 T cell receptor beta chains below all came from one sample that was sequenced in a study of CD4+ T cells in melanoma. Profiling relied on immunoSEQ multiplex PCR, and the TCRdb table lists in-frame clones only, not all of them. This sample has roughly 54,000 clones; 80% to 90% occur once, and the top ten carry 10% to 15%. Sequencing used peripheral blood. The receptor source for this set is a human donor with melanoma.

This clone was counted a single time. V gene TRBV30 combines with J gene TRBJ1-1; possibly TRBD1 for D (5 bases). V was shortened by 0 bases and J by 1 base, with 12 bases between the two germline ends. Per the germline V gene, CDR1 is GTSNPN and CDR2 is SVGIG (reference sequence). This CDR3 comprises 15 residues. The CDR3 is CAWSVLDRENTEAFF. The CDR3 nucleotides are TGTGCCTGGAGTGTACTCGACAGAGAGAACACTGAAGCTTTCTTT.

About this clone: At the DNA level, this CDR3 is encoded by other sequences in the same sample as well. The CDR3 nucleotides are TGTGCCAGCAGCCTAAGTTCCTACAATGAGCAGTTCTTC. As protein: CASSLSSYNEQFF. This rearrangement joins TRBV11-2 to TRBJ2-1; D gene unclear. The CDR3 contains 13 residues. The germline V gene encodes CDR1 SGHAT and CDR2 FQNNGV. With 5 bases removed from V and 1 base from J, the gap between germline ends came to 6 bases.

V usage is TRBV7-2 and J usage is TRBJ2-5; 12 nucleotides line up with TRBD1. In germline, CDR1 is SGHTA, CDR2 FQGNSA. The V gene end was trimmed by 2 bases and the J gene end by 7 bases; junction bases not matched to a gene: 17. CDR3 size: 19 residues. CDR3 in amino acids: CASSLTGQGAIQWYRTQYF. In DNA form, the CDR3 reads TGTGCCAGCAGCTTAACGGGACAGGGGGCGATACAATGGTATAGGACCCAGTACTTC.

The chain has TRBV9 and TRBJ2-1, with 13 bases that match TRBD2. Germline loops: CDR1 SGDLS, CDR2 YYNGEE. The CDR3 contains 15 residues. V shed 0 bases, J shed 9 bases, and the junction held 3 bases outside the gene matches. Here the CDR3 DNA reads TGTGCCAGCAGCGTAGGGACTAGCGGGGGTCCTGAGCAGTTCTTC. This sequence encodes CASSVGTSGGPEQFF.

This chain connects TRBV18 to TRBJ2-7; unclear D gene. The V gene lost 5 bases and the J gene lost 0 bases, with 17 bases spanning the gap. This CDR3 is 16 amino acids long. Germline V gene lookup returns CDR1 KGHSH and CDR2 LQKENI. For the CDR3, the DNA is TGTGCCAGCTCAGGCGCGGCAGCCTACTACTCCTACGAGCAGTACTTC. Protein sequence: CASSGAAAYYSYEQYF. Drawing the rest from reference TRBV18 and TRBJ2-7, the complete variable domain is NAGVMQNPRHLVRRRGQEARLRCSPMKGHSHVYWYRQLPEEGLKFMVYLQKENIIDESGMPKERFSAEFPKEGPSILRIQQVVRGDSAAYFCASSGAAAYYSYEQYFGPGTRLTVT.

The rearrangement joins TRBV5-1 to TRBJ2-5; maybe TRBD2 (6 bases). Looked up from germline, CDR1 is SGHRS and CDR2 is YFSETQ. The CDR3 length is 15 residues. Trimming shortened V by 4 bases and J by 2 bases, and 15 bases separated the two germline ends. Here the CDR3 reads CASSPSAGTQETQYF. CDR3 nucleotides: TGCGCCAGCAGCCCTAGCGCGGGCACTCAAGAGACCCAGTACTTC.

The chain links TRBV4-1 to TRBJ1-5, with 7 nucleotides matching TRBD1. The germline gives CDR1 MGHRA, CDR2 YSYEKL. The V gene end was trimmed by 2 bases and the J gene end by 1 base; junction bases not matched to a gene: 2. The CDR3 is 15 residues long. CDR3 loop: CASSQTTGSNQPQHF. Here the CDR3 DNA reads TGCGCCAGCAGCCAAACGACAGGGAGCAATCAGCCCCAGCATTTT.

This chain links TRBV30 with TRBJ2-3; D perhaps matches TRBD2 (5 bases). This CDR3 contains 17 residues. Germline V lookup: CDR1 GTSNPN, CDR2 SVGIG (reference sequence). V lost 4 bases and J lost 1, with 21 bases in between. Here the CDR3 reads CAWTTGVLLSGTDTQYF. CDR3 DNA sequence: TGTGCCTGGACTACCGGGGTTCTTCTTTCGGGCACAGATACGCAGTATTTT.

The chain couples TRBV13 to TRBJ1-2; D unclear. CDR3 length: 11 amino acids. V was trimmed by 1 base and J by 6 bases, leaving 3 bases between them. Germline CDR1 reads PRHDT; CDR2 reads FYEKMQ (reference sequence). The CDR3 is CASSLAHGYTF. The CDR3 region has the DNA TGTGCCAGCAGCTTAGCCCATGGCTACACCTTC. Full variable domain (outside the CDR3, taken from reference TRBV13 and TRBJ1-2): AAGVIQSPRHLIKEKRETATLKCYPIPRHDTVYWYQQGPGQDPQFLISFYEKMQSDKGSIPDRFSAQQFSDYHSELNMSSLELGDSALYFCASSLAHGYTFGSGTRLTVV.

This chain links TRBV30 with TRBJ2-2, with 7 bases identical to TRBD1. CDR1 is GTSNPN and CDR2 is SVGIG in the germline V gene (reference sequence). The CDR3 contains 13 residues. V gave up 2 bases and J gave up 6 bases; unmatched junction bases: 3. The CDR3 protein is CAWSSQGAGELFF. DNA of the CDR3: TGTGCCTGGAGTTCGCAGGGGGCCGGGGAGCTGTTTTTT.

The genes are TRBV27 and TRBJ1-1; D is possibly TRBD1 (6 bases). CDR1 and CDR2 from the germline V gene are MNHEY and SMNVEV (reference sequence). The CDR3 covers 13 residues. Trimming removed 6 bases from V and 6 bases from J, with 14 bases in between. This CDR3 is CASSRDTPSEAFF. DNA for the CDR3: TGTGCCAGCAGCCGGGACACCCCCTCTGAAGCTTTCTTT.

This clone has a single count. The CDR3 nucleotides are TGTGCCTGGGGGGTGGGGGGCGAGCAGTACTTC. Translation: CAWGVGGEQYF. The chain joins TRBV30 to TRBJ2-7; TRBD2 might be the D (6 bases). Trimming pared 5 bases from V and 6 bases from J, leaving 11 bases between. The length of the CDR3 is 11 residues. Germline CDR1 reads GTSNPN; CDR2 reads SVGIG (reference sequence).

This clone was counted between two and nine times. The chain joins TRBV14 to TRBJ1-1; D is unclear. Germline CDR1 reads SGHDN; CDR2 reads FVKESK. V dropped 4 bases and J dropped 1 base, with 4 bases sitting between them. This CDR3 comprises 12 residues. The CDR3 protein is CASSPSNTEAFF. DNA for the CDR3: TGTGCCAGCAGCCCCTCGAACACTGAAGCTTTCTTT.

A remark on this clone: A read error may produce the germline difference seen at one junction end. The chain has TRBV7-7 and TRBJ2-7, with D hard to call. This CDR3 is 17 amino acids long. The V gene's germline CDR1 is SSHAT and CDR2 FNYEAQ (reference sequence). CDR3 bases: TGTGCTAGCAGCCTACATCCGTTCTGGGTTGGGGATTACGAGCAGTACTTC. It yields the protein CASSLHPFWVGDYEQYF.

The chain recombines TRBV9 with TRBJ1-2; 10 bases align to TRBD1. CDR1 is SGDLS and CDR2 is YYNGEE in the germline V gene. V shed 3 bases and J 4 bases; nucleotides not matched to a gene: 6. This CDR3 is built from 15 residues. The CDR3 DNA follows: TGTGCCAGCAGCGCACTGACAGGGGGCGCCTATGGCTACACCTTC. Translated: CASSALTGGAYGYTF.

The table lists this clone with a few counts. The chain uses TRBV2 and TRBJ1-1; 9 nucleotides align to TRBD1. The CDR3 length is 13 residues. Trimming cost V 10 bases and J 1 base; bases outside gene matches: 4. Germline-derived CDR1 and CDR2 are SNHLY and FYNNEI. CDR3 residues: CANRQGENTEAFF. Written as DNA, the CDR3 is TGTGCCAACCGACAGGGGGAGAACACTGAAGCTTTCTTT.

The chain employs TRBV29-1 and TRBJ2-2; 7 nucleotides line up with TRBD2. Unmatched junction bases numbered 2, after V lost 5 bases and J lost 8 bases. CDR1 and CDR2 (germline): SQVTM, ANQGSEA. The CDR3 spans 11 residues. DNA of the CDR3: TGCAGCGTTAGGGAGGGGGGGGAGCTGTTTTTT. Protein product: CSVREGGELFF.

This clone was counted only a few times. The chain couples TRBV6-6 to TRBJ2-5, with TRBD2 matching 11 bases. Unmatched junction bases numbered 8, after V lost 6 bases and J lost 5 bases. CDR1 and CDR2 from the germline V gene are MNHNY and SVGAGI (reference sequence). This CDR3 region has 15 residues. DNA for the CDR3: TGTGCCAGCAGCATAGCGGGGGGGCTTAGGGAGACCCAGTACTTC. It is translated as CASSIAGGLRETQYF.

The chain uses TRBV4-1 and TRBJ2-7; TRBD1 aligns across 7 bases. The CDR3 sequence is 15 residues long. J was trimmed by 4 bases and V by 4 bases; bases with no gene match: 10. Per germline, CDR1 MGHRA and CDR2 YSYEKL. The CDR3 loop reads CASSPQTGALYEQYF. The CDR3 DNA follows: TGCGCCAGCAGCCCCCAAACAGGGGCCCTTTACGAGCAGTACTTC.

The V and J genes are TRBV28 and TRBJ1-3, with D unclear. The germline gives CDR1 MDHEN, CDR2 SYDVKM. The CDR3 is 15 residues long. V was cut by 5 bases and J by 0 bases, with 11 bases left in between. CDR3 loop: CASSGGRSSGNTIYF. Here the CDR3 DNA reads TGTGCCAGCAGTGGAGGACGCAGCTCTGGAAACACCATATATTTT.

This sequence joins TRBV28 and TRBJ1-4, with D maybe TRBD1 (5 bases). The CDR3 is 15 residues long. Germline-derived CDR1 and CDR2 are MDHEN and SYDVKM. V lost 0 bases to trimming and J lost 8 bases, with 13 bases between them. The CDR3 nucleotides read TGTGCCAGCAGTTTATGGACGCAGGGTCTCGAAAAACTGTTTTTT. Protein product: CASSLWTQGLEKLFF.

The chain is built from TRBV5-1 and TRBJ2-1; 13 nucleotides line up with TRBD2. The CDR3 is 17 amino acids. V lost 3 bases, J lost 6 bases, and 9 bases stayed unmatched. In germline, CDR1 is SGHRS, CDR2 YFSETQ. The CDR3 coding sequence is TGCGCCAGCAGCTCGCTCCCGGGACTAGCGGGGCCCAATGAGCAGTTCTTC. Translation: CASSSLPGLAGPNEQFF.

The rearrangement links TRBV6-5 to TRBJ2-7; 7 bases are a match to TRBD1. Germline V gives CDR1 MNHEY, CDR2 SVGAGI. The CDR3 covers 14 residues. J gave up 2 bases and V 2 bases, and 3 bases lay outside the gene matches. This chain's CDR3 is CASSYGTDAYEQYF. As DNA, the CDR3 is TGTGCCAGCAGTTACGGGACAGACGCCTACGAGCAGTACTTC.

The rearrangement joins TRBV11-2 to TRBJ1-2; D gene ambiguous. The V gene's germline CDR1 is SGHAT and CDR2 FQNNGV. Deletions cut 1 base from V and 8 bases from J, with 5 bases between. This CDR3 has 11 amino acids. Here the CDR3 DNA reads TGTGCCAGCAGCTTAGGGGTGGGCTACACCTTC. It encodes CASSLGVGYTF.

This chain connects TRBV4-3 to TRBJ2-6, with D possibly TRBD2 on 5 matching bases. Germline V lookup: CDR1 LGHNA, CDR2 YSLEER. The germline V and J ends were trimmed by 1 base and 0 bases, with 22 bases remaining between them. CDR3 length: 21 amino acids. DNA for the CDR3: TGCGCCAGCAGCCAAGGAGAAGGGATTGTAGCCGGAGGCTCTGGGGCCAACGTCCTGACTTTC. This translates into CASSQGEGIVAGGSGANVLTF.

This chain connects TRBV7-5 to TRBJ2-2. TRBV7-5 counts as a pseudogene. The CDR3 consists of 15 residues. CDR3 in amino acids: CARNLRLGITGELFF. CDR3 bases: TGTGCCAGAAACCTTCGGTTGGGGATAACCGGGGAGCTGTTTTTT.

V and J are TRBV4-1 and TRBJ1-1; D not certain. Germline V gene lookup returns CDR1 MGHRA and CDR2 YSYEKL. V lost 2 bases and J lost 4, with 14 bases in between. This CDR3 region has 15 residues. The CDR3 coding sequence is TGCGCCAGCAGCCAACCTGATACTTTGGGCACTGAAGCTTTCTTT. Its translation: CASSQPDTLGTEAFF.